These 24 T cell receptor beta chains were all obtained from the same sample, sequenced in a study of OX40 agonist ivuxolimab in advanced cancers. Clones were sequenced by immunoSEQ multiplex PCR, and TCRdb holds only the in-frame ones, with some missing. The sample holds approximately 120,000 clones, roughly 92% seen once. The source material was CD4+ or CD8+ T cells sorted from blood, sampled in a trial of the OX40 agonist ivuxolimab. The receptors come from an adult with an advanced solid tumor such as melanoma, head and neck, liver or kidney cancer.

The chain links TRBV5-5 to TRBJ1-2; D gene ambiguous. Looked up from germline, CDR1 is SGHKS and CDR2 is YYEKEE (reference sequence). The CDR3 spans 13 residues. Trimming stripped 4 bases from V and 5 bases from J, with 12 bases between. For the CDR3, the DNA is TGTGCCAGCAGCCCAGTGGCCCCTTATGGCTACACCTTC. Protein sequence: CASSPVAPYGYTF.

V gene TRBV2 combines with J gene TRBJ1-5; possibly TRBD1 for D (5 bases). Trimming shortened V by 4 bases and J by 7 bases, and 17 bases separated the two germline ends. The germline CDR1 and CDR2 sequences are SNHLY and FYNNEI. This CDR3 comprises 15 residues. CDR3 DNA sequence: TGTGCCAGCAGTGGGATGCACCAGGGCGGGCAGCCCCAGCATTTT. Its translation is CASSGMHQGGQPQHF.

This clone was seen a few times. The CDR3 nucleotides are TGTGCCAGCAGCCTGACTGCGGGACACCACTATGGCTACACCTTC. Its protein is CASSLTAGHHYGYTF. This sequence joins TRBV5-6 and TRBJ1-2; a weak D match, TRBD1 (6 bases). V was cut by 4 bases and J by 3 bases, with 16 bases left in between. The CDR3 spans 15 residues. Germline CDR1 and CDR2: SGHDT and YYEEEE.

In nucleotides, the CDR3 is TGTGCCACCATCAAGGGGACAGGGGAGCTTAACACCGGGGAGCTGTTTTTT. Translation gives CATIKGTGELNTGELFF. The chain joins TRBV18 to TRBJ2-2; the match to TRBD1 covers 10 bases. Germline values: CDR1 KGHSH, CDR2 LQKENI. This CDR3 is built from 17 residues. Germline trimming cut 10 bases from V and 2 bases from J; bases unmatched to any gene: 13. The variable domain in full, completed from reference TRBV18 and TRBJ2-2, reads NAGVMQNPRHLVRRRGQEARLRCSPMKGHSHVYWYRQLPEEGLKFMVYLQKENIIDESGMPKERFSAEFPKEGPSILRIQQVVRGDSAAYFCATIKGTGELNTGELFFGEGSRLTVL.

This sequence joins TRBV6-5 and TRBJ2-4; D is uncertain. CDR3 length: 15 residues. Germline assignment: CDR1 MNHEY and CDR2 SVGAGI. V was trimmed by 2 bases and J by 0 bases, leaving 8 bases between them. Here the CDR3 DNA reads TGTGCCAGCAGTTACACCGCTGCAGCCAAAAACATTCAGTACTTC. Protein: CASSYTAAAKNIQYF.

The V gene is TRBV5-6, the J gene TRBJ2-1; tentative D call: TRBD2 (5 bases). The CDR3 loop spans 15 amino acids. V lost 1 base and J 10 bases, leaving 18 bases between the germline ends. Germline V gene lookup returns CDR1 SGHDT and CDR2 YYEEEE. This chain's CDR3 is CASSLRGASPGEQFF. The CDR3, as DNA: TGTGCCAGCAGCTTGCGCGGAGCCTCCCCGGGGGAGCAGTTCTTC.

The chain couples TRBV5-5 to TRBJ2-2, with D perhaps matching TRBD1 (5 bases). Germline-derived CDR1 and CDR2 are SGHKS and YYEKEE (reference sequence). The CDR3 sequence is 15 residues long. V shed 0 bases and J shed 4 bases, with 10 bases lying between them. The CDR3 DNA follows: TGTGCCAGCAGCTTGGGCCAGGGCCCCACCGGGGAGCTGTTTTTT. This translates into CASSLGQGPTGELFF.

This chain connects TRBV19 to TRBJ2-6, with D possibly TRBD1 on 6 matching bases. V lost 2 bases and J lost 1, with 6 bases in between. Germline CDR1 LNHDA, CDR2 SQIVND (reference sequence). This CDR3 is built from 15 residues. CDR3 bases: TGTGCCAGTAGTATACAGGGGTCTGGGGCCAACGTCCTGACTTTC. Protein product: CASSIQGSGANVLTF.

The chain links TRBV5-8 to TRBJ2-1; D is ambiguous. CDR1 is SGHTS, CDR2 YDEGEE, per germline. Between the trimmed V and J ends, which lost 4 bases and 1 base, there was a span of 12 bases. The CDR3 consists of 15 residues. CDR3 sequence (DNA): TGTGCCAGCAGCCCCTTCGGAAGGTCCTACAATGAGCAGTTCTTC. This codes for CASSPFGRSYNEQFF.

This rearrangement joins TRBV15 to TRBJ2-1, with D perhaps TRBD2 (6 bases). With 5 bases removed from V and 7 bases from J, the gap between germline ends came to 21 bases. The germline V gene encodes CDR1 LNHNV and CDR2 YYDKDF (reference sequence). This CDR3 has 16 amino acids. The DNA for the CDR3 is TGTGCCACCAGCTTAGGAGGTACTAGCCCAGGGAATGAGCAGTTCTTC. Its translation: CATSLGGTSPGNEQFF.

The chain employs TRBV7-9 and TRBJ1-1, with D possibly being TRBD1 (6 bases). Per the germline V gene, CDR1 is SEHNR and CDR2 is FQNEAQ (reference sequence). The V gene lost 4 bases and the J gene lost 6 bases, with 15 bases spanning the gap. The CDR3 totals 14 residues. The CDR3 sequence: CASSSLGGAPEAFF. The CDR3 DNA sequence: TGTGCCAGCAGCTCGCTGGGGGGCGCCCCTGAAGCTTTCTTT.

CDR3 sequence reads: CASSLDRGNTIYF. Here the CDR3 DNA reads TGTGCCAGCAGCCTCGACAGGGGAAACACCATATATTTT. This rearrangement joins TRBV7-9 to TRBJ1-3, with D perhaps matching TRBD1 (6 bases). V lost 5 bases and J lost 4, with 9 bases in between. The germline gives CDR1 SEHNR, CDR2 FQNEAQ (reference sequence). The CDR3 totals 13 residues.

As DNA, the CDR3 is TGTGCCAGCAGTCCCCTAGGGGGACCTAATGAAAAACTGTTTTTT. Its protein product is CASSPLGGPNEKLFF. This chain uses TRBV28 with TRBJ1-4; D might be TRBD1 (6 bases). The CDR3 loop spans 15 amino acids. V shed 5 bases and J shed 3 bases, with 13 bases lying between them. CDR1 is MDHEN and CDR2 is SYDVKM in the germline V gene. The variable domain in full, completed from reference TRBV28 and TRBJ1-4, reads DVKVTQSSRYLVKRTGEKVFLECVQDMDHENMFWYRQDPGLGLRLIYFSYDVKMKEKGDIPEGYSVSREKKERFSLILESASTNQTSMYLCASSPLGGPNEKLFFGSGTQLSVL.

V usage is TRBV27 and J usage is TRBJ2-7; TRBD1 matches at 9 bases. V dropped 5 bases and J dropped 0; count of bases not matched to a gene: 2. Germline assignment: CDR1 MNHEY and CDR2 SMNVEV (reference sequence). CDR3 length: 14 amino acids. CDR3 protein: CASSEQGASYEQYF. Here the CDR3 DNA reads TGTGCCAGCAGTGAACAGGGGGCCTCCTACGAGCAGTACTTC.

The chain recombines TRBV11-3 with TRBJ2-1; tentative D call: TRBD2 (6 bases). Trimming removed 1 base from V and 8 bases from J, with 21 bases in between. The CDR3 has 17 residues. Germline CDR1 reads SGHNT; CDR2 reads YENEEA. The CDR3 here is CASSLGFAGIDWDEQFF. CDR3 sequence (DNA): TGTGCCAGCAGCTTAGGTTTTGCGGGAATAGATTGGGATGAGCAGTTCTTC.

CDR3 sequence: CASSTLIRELFF. The CDR3 bases are TGTGCCAGCAGCACCCTCATCCGGGAGCTGTTTTTT. This chain links TRBV28 with TRBJ2-2; D is uncertain. The germline gives CDR1 MDHEN, CDR2 SYDVKM. Trimming removed 6 bases from V and 9 bases from J, with 11 bases in between. The CDR3 consists of 12 residues.

The genes are TRBV18 and TRBJ1-1; no clear D. The CDR3 covers 15 residues. In germline, CDR1 is KGHSH, CDR2 LQKENI. Trimming shortened V by 2 bases and J by 2 bases, and 12 bases separated the two germline ends. CDR3 sequence reads: CASSPSGFPNTEAFF. The CDR3 DNA reads as TGTGCCAGCTCACCATCAGGCTTCCCAAACACTGAAGCTTTCTTT.

V usage is TRBV7-2 and J usage is TRBJ2-7, with 13 bases matching TRBD2. The V gene's germline CDR1 is SGHTA and CDR2 FQGNSA. V shed 3 bases, J shed 4 bases, and the junction held 6 bases outside the gene matches. This CDR3 spans 16 amino acids. In DNA form, the CDR3 reads TGTGCCAGCAGCTTTGCCGGGACTAGCGGGATTTACGAGCAGTACTTC. Translating it yields CASSFAGTSGIYEQYF.

This sequence joins TRBV6-1 and TRBJ2-7; D uncertain. CDR3 length: 13 residues. From germline, CDR1 is MNHNS and CDR2 SASEGT. V was pared by 7 bases and J by 4 bases, with 14 bases between. The CDR3 DNA reads as TGTGCCAGCACCACCGGAAGGGTGTACGAGCAGTACTTC. Its protein product is CASTTGRVYEQYF.

The chain employs TRBV6-1 and TRBJ2-3; D uncertain. From germline, CDR1 is MNHNS and CDR2 SASEGT. V lost 1 base and J 0 bases, leaving 5 bases between the germline ends. The CDR3 is 14 amino acids. The CDR3 DNA follows: TGTGCCAGCAGTGAAGGGTTTAGCACAGATACGCAGTATTTT. This codes for CASSEGFSTDTQYF.

The chain combines TRBV11-3 with TRBJ1-4; TRBD1 aligns across 7 bases. There are 15 residues in the CDR3. V lost 4 bases, J lost 6 bases, and 8 bases stayed unmatched. Germline CDR1 is SGHNT and CDR2 is YENEEA. The CDR3 DNA reads as TGTGCCAGCAGCTCCTTCGACAGGGCTTATGAAAAACTGTTTTTT. Translated: CASSSFDRAYEKLFF.

The chain is built from TRBV30 and TRBJ1-6; D is uncertain. This CDR3 comprises 13 residues. The germline V gene encodes CDR1 GTSNPN and CDR2 SVGIG (reference sequence). V was pared by 0 bases and J by 7 bases, with 7 bases between. CDR3 protein: CAWSVKENSPLHF. The CDR3 DNA reads as TGTGCCTGGAGTGTTAAGGAAAATTCACCCCTCCACTTT.

The chain combines TRBV5-8 with TRBJ2-7, with D perhaps matching TRBD2 (5 bases). Trimming shortened V by 4 bases and J by 4 bases, and 9 bases separated the two germline ends. This CDR3 comprises 12 residues. Per the germline V gene, CDR1 is SGHTS and CDR2 is YDEGEE. In DNA form, the CDR3 reads TGTGCCAGCAGCCTGTCGGGGTACGAGCAGTACTTC. Translating it yields CASSLSGYEQYF.

The chain combines TRBV6-5 with TRBJ2-7, with TRBD2 matching 10 bases. CDR1 is MNHEY and CDR2 is SVGAGI in the germline V gene. The CDR3 spans 13 residues. With V trimmed by 5 bases and J by 3 bases, 1 base remained unmatched. In DNA, the CDR3 is TGTGCCAGCAGTCGGACTAGCGGCTACGAGCAGTACTTC. Translated: CASSRTSGYEQYF.